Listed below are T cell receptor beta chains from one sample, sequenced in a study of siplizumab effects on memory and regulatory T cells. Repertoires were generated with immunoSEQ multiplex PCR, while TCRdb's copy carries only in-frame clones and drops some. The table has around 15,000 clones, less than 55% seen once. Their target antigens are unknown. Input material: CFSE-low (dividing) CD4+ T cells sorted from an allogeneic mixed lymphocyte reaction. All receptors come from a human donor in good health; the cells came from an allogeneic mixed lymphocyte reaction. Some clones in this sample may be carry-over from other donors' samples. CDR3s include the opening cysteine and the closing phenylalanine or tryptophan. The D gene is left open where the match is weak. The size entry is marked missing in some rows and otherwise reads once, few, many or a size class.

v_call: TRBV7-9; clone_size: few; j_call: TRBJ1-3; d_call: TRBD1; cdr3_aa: CASSRQGRSGNTIYF; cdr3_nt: TGTGCCAGCAGCCGACAGGGGCGCTCTGGAAACACCATATATTTT
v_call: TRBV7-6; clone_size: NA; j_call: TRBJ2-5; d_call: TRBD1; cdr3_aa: CASSFPGQGTVKTQYF; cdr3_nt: TGTGCCAGCAGCTTCCCGGGACAGGGAACCGTGAAGACCCAGTACTTC
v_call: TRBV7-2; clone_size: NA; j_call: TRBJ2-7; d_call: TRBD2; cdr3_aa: CASSLFRLAEPYEQYF; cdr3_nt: TGTGCCAGCAGCTTGTTTCGCCTAGCGGAGCCCTACGAGCAGTACTTC
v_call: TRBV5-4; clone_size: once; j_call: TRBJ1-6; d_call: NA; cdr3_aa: CASSSDLKVRGSPLHF; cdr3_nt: TGTGCCAGCAGCTCCGATCTTAAAGTTAGGGGGTCACCCCTCCACTTT
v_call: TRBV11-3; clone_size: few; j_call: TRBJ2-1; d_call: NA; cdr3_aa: CASSLNLMNEQFF; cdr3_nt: TGTGCCAGCAGCTTAAACCTCATGAATGAGCAGTTCTTC
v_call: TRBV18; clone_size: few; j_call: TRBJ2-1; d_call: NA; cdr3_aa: CASSPVLAGQGSLSTYNEQFF; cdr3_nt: TGTGCCAGCTCACCAGTCCTTGCAGGCCAGGGCTCCCTCTCTACCTACAATGAGCAGTTCTTC
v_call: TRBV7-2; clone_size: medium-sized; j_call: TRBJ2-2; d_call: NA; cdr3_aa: CASSTIAGTGELFF; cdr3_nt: TGTGCCAGCAGCACGATCGCGGGGACCGGGGAGCTGTTTTTT
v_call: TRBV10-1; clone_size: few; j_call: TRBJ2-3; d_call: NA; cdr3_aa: CAPRREPQYF; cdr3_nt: TGCGCCCCACGGAGGGAGCCGCAGTATTTT
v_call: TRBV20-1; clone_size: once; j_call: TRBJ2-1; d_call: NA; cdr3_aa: CSATIGEQFF; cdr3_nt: TGCAGTGCTACAATTGGTGAGCAGTTCTTC
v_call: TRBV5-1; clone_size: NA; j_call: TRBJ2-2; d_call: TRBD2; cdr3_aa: CASSLWVLAGSTGELFF; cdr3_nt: TGCGCCAGCAGCTTGTGGGTTCTAGCGGGTAGCACCGGGGAGCTGTTTTTT
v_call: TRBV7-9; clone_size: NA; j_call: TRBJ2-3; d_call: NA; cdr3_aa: CASSLWQTTKDTQYF; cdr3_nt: TGTGCCAGCAGCTTATGGCAGACCACAAAAGATACGCAGTATTTT
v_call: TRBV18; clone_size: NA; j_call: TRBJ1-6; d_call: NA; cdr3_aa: CASSPVEGRLSNSPLHF; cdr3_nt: TGTGCCAGCTCACCGGTCGAGGGTCGACTCTCTAATTCACCCCTCCACTTT
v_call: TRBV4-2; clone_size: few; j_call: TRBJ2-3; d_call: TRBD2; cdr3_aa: CASSQDLTGGGTDTQYF; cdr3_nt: TGTGCCAGCAGCCAAGATCTGACGGGAGGGGGCACAGATACGCAGTATTTT
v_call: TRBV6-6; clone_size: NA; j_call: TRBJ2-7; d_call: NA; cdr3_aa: CASRTGHYYEQYF; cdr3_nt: TGTGCCAGCAGAACGGGACACTACTACGAGCAGTACTTC